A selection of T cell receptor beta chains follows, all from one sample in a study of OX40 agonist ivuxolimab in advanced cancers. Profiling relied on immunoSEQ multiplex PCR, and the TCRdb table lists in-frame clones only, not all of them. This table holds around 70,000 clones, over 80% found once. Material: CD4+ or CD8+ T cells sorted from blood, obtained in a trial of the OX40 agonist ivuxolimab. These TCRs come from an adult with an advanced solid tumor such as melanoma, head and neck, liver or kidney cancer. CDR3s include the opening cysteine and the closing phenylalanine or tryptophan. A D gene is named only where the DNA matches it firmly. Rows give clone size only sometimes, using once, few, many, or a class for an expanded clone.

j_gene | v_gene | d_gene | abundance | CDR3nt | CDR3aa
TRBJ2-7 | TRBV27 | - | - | TGTGCCAGCAGTTTATATGCCAGGGGTAGCTCCTACGAGCAGTACTTC | CASSLYARGSSYEQYF
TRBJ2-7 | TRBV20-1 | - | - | TGCAGTGCGGGAAGGGTCGGCGAGCAGTACTTC | CSAGRVGEQYF
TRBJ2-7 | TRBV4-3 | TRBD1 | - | TGCGCCAGCAGCCCTGACAGGGTGGGGGAGCAGTACTTC | CASSPDRVGEQYF
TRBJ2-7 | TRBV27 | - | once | TGTGCCAGCAGTTTATCTGGCAGCCCCTACGAGCAGTACTTC | CASSLSGSPYEQYF
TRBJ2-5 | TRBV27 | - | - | TGTGCCAGCAGTTCCCTTGAGGCCCAAGAGACCCAGTACTTC | CASSSLEAQETQYF
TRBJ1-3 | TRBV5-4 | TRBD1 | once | TGTGCCAGCAGCGCCCGGGACAGGCTCTCTGGAAACACCATATATTTT | CASSARDRLSGNTIYF
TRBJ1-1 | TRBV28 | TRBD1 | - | TGTGCCAGCAGTGAGGGACAGGGTTTGTACACTGAAGCTTTCTTT | CASSEGQGLYTEAFF
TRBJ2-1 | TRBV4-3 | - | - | TGCGCCAGCAGCCAAGCGGTAGGCTCCTACAATGAGCAGTTCTTC | CASSQAVGSYNEQFF
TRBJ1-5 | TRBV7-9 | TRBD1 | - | TGTGCCAGCAGCCTAGGACAGGGCCATCAGCCCCAGCATTTT | CASSLGQGHQPQHF
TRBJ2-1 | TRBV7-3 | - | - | TGTGCCAGCAGCCAGGCAGGGACCTACAATGAGCAGTTCTTC | CASSQAGTYNEQFF
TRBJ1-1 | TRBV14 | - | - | TGTGCCAGCAGCCCTTCGGGTTGGGACACTGAAGCTTTCTTT | CASSPSGWDTEAFF
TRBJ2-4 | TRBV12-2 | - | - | TGTGCAAGTCGCGCCACGGGACTCCCAGCCAAAAACATTCAGTACTTC | CASRATGLPAKNIQYF
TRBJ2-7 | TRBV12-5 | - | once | TGTGCTAGTGGTTTGGACACCCACTACGAGCAGTACTTC | CASGLDTHYEQYF
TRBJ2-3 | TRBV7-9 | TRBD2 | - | TGTGCCAGCAGCTTCGCTAGCGGACGAGATACGCAGTATTTT | CASSFASGRDTQYF
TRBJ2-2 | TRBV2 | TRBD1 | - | TGTGCCAGCAGTGAAGATTTTTTCGGGACAGGGGGCCCTAAGGGGGCCGGGGAGCTGTTTTTT | CASSEDFFGTGGPKGAGELFF
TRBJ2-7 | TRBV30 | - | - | TGTGCCTGGAGTCCGGTTAGCTACGGGGGCCACGAGCAGTACTTC | CAWSPVSYGGHEQYF
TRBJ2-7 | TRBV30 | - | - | TGTGCCTGGAAATCAGGGTACGAGCAGTACTTC | CAWKSGYEQYF
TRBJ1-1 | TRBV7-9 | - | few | TGTGCCAGCAGCACGAGCACAGGGAACACTGAAGCTTTCTTT | CASSTSTGNTEAFF
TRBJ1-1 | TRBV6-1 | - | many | TGTGCCAGCAGAGAATCACCTTACACTGAAGCTTTCTTT | CASRESPYTEAFF
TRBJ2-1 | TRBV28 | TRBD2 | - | TGTGCCAGCAGTTTAGCTCTCACGACTAGCCTCCTCTCGGATGAGCAGTTCTTC | CASSLALTTSLLSDEQFF
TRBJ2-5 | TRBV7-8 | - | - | TGTGCCAGCAGCCAGGCGGGTACCGGGGAAGATGTGGAGACCCAGTACTTC | CASSQAGTGEDVETQYF
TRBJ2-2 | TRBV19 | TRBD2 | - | TGTGCCAGTAGTACAACCCAGGGACTAGCGGGAGATAACACCGGGGAGCTGTTTTTT | CASSTTQGLAGDNTGELFF
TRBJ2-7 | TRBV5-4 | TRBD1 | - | TGTGCCAGCAGCTTGGGGGACAGGGGAAACGAGCAGTACTTC | CASSLGDRGNEQYF
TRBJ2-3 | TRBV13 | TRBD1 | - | TGTGCCAGCAGCCTCGCACAGGGGCGTGCAGATACGCAGTATTTT | CASSLAQGRADTQYF
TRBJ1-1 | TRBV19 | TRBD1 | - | TGTGCCAGTAGTCTCGACAGGGGAGGCGCTTTCTTT | CASSLDRGGAFF